The 17 T cell receptor beta chains presented below share a single source sample, sequenced in a study of OX40 agonist ivuxolimab in advanced cancers. Sequenced by immunoSEQ multiplex PCR; TCRdb stores in-frame clones only, minus some. The table shows tens of thousands of clones, with about three quarters occurring only once. Sequenced material: CD4+ or CD8+ T cells sorted from blood, taken in a trial of the OX40 agonist ivuxolimab. Receptors were obtained from an adult with an advanced solid tumor such as melanoma, head and neck, liver or kidney cancer.

The gene calls are TRBV6-6 and TRBJ2-1, with a weak D call TRBD2 (6 bases). The CDR3 has 15 amino acids. Trimming shortened V by 2 bases and J by 4 bases, and 12 bases separated the two germline ends. The germline CDR1 and CDR2 sequences are MNHNY and SVGAGI (reference sequence). The CDR3 region is CASSYGTQDYNEQFF. The CDR3 region has the DNA TGTGCCAGCAGTTACGGGACTCAAGATTACAATGAGCAGTTCTTC.

This clone qualifies as large (0.1 to 1%). The gene calls are TRBV7-2 and TRBJ2-7, with TRBD1 matching 8 bases. The CDR3 has 14 amino acids. V shed 5 bases and J 1 base; nucleotides not matched to a gene: 4. Germline V gene sequence: CDR1 SGHTA, CDR2 FQGNSA. The CDR3 nucleotides read TGTGCCAGCAGCATCGGACAGGGTTCCTACGAGCAGTACTTC. Protein: CASSIGQGSYEQYF.

In its sample, this clone was seen once. A read error is possible here, since a much larger clone lies one base away. The V gene is TRBV10-1, the J gene TRBJ2-2, with 8 bases aligning to TRBD2. V shed 3 bases, J shed 4 bases, and the junction held 4 bases outside the gene matches. CDR1 is WNHNN and CDR2 is SYGVQD in the germline V gene (reference sequence). This CDR3 spans 15 amino acids. The CDR3 nucleotides read TGCGCCAGCAGTGAATCGGCGGGGGGCACCGGGGAGCTGTTTTTT. As protein: CASSESAGGTGELFF.

This clone appeared a few times. V usage is TRBV10-3 and J usage is TRBJ2-7; D unresolved. This CDR3 contains 15 residues. Trimming removed 0 bases at V and 12 bases at J, with 21 bases between. Per the germline V gene, CDR1 is ENHRY and CDR2 is SYGVKD. CDR3 in amino acids: CAISESHGPPVSGYF. Here the CDR3 DNA reads TGTGCCATCAGTGAGTCTCACGGACCTCCTGTCTCGGGGTACTTC.

The chain combines TRBV5-1 with TRBJ2-5, with a tentative D call TRBD2 (6 bases). V dropped 3 bases and J dropped 5 bases, with 20 bases sitting between them. The CDR3 is 16 amino acids. Per germline, CDR1 SGHRS and CDR2 YFSETQ. The DNA of the CDR3 is TGCGCCAGCAGCTCTTATCTAACTAGCCCGGAGGAGACCCAGTACTTC. Encoded protein: CASSSYLTSPEETQYF. The whole variable domain, filled in from reference TRBV5-1 and TRBJ2-5, reads KAGVTQTPRYLIKTRGQQVTLSCSPISGHRSVSWYQQTPGQGLQFLFEYFSETQRNKGNFPGRFSGRQFSNSRSEMNVSTLELGDSALYLCASSSYLTSPEETQYFGPGTRLLVL.

A few counts support this clone. The rearrangement links TRBV7-9 to TRBJ1-2; possible D gene TRBD1, 5 bases. The V end was cut by 10 bases, the J end by 8 bases, with 20 bases between. The CDR3 runs to 13 residues. CDR1 and CDR2 from the germline V gene are SEHNR and FQNEAQ (reference sequence). DNA of the CDR3: TGTGCCACCAGGACAAGGGCCGGGTTCGGCTACACCTTC. This encodes CATRTRAGFGYTF.

The J gene is TRBJ2-7, the V gene TRBV7-9, with D possibly being TRBD1 (5 bases). CDR1 and CDR2 (germline): SEHNR, FQNEAQ (reference sequence). CDR3 length: 13 amino acids. Trimming left V 5 bases short and J 2 bases short, with 10 bases between. In DNA form, the CDR3 reads TGTGCCAGCAGCCCGACAGTTACCTACGAGCAGTACTTC. Amino acid sequence: CASSPTVTYEQYF.

The CDR3 DNA follows: TGTGCCAGCAGTTCGGACACCTTGAACACTGAAGCTTTCTTT. It codes for CASSSDTLNTEAFF. The chain employs TRBV6-5 and TRBJ1-1, with D perhaps matching TRBD1 (5 bases). Per germline, CDR1 MNHEY and CDR2 SVGAGI. Deletions cut 4 bases from V and 0 bases from J, with 9 bases between. This CDR3 spans 14 amino acids.

With respect to this clone: The junction and the germline gene differ at one end; a read error may be behind it. CDR3 nucleotide sequence: TGCGCCAGCAGTCGGTATAGGGAAGGACTCACATTCTCCCACGAGCAGTACTTC. Amino acids: CASSRYREGLTFSHEQYF. This rearrangement joins TRBV23-1 to TRBJ2-7, with D perhaps TRBD2 (5 bases). TRBV23-1 has ORF status, its function being uncertain. The CDR3 is 18 amino acids.

The chain uses TRBV28 and TRBJ2-2, with 10 nucleotides matching TRBD1. This CDR3 contains 17 residues. V gave up 6 bases and J gave up 4 bases; unmatched junction bases: 11. CDR1 and CDR2 (germline): MDHEN, SYDVKM. The CDR3 coding sequence is TGTGCCAGCAGACCTACCCTCGGACAGGGGGGCACCGGGGAGCTGTTTTTT. This sequence encodes CASRPTLGQGGTGELFF.

The rearrangement links TRBV11-2 to TRBJ1-2; D not certain. Trimming shortened V by 2 bases and J by 3 bases, and 10 bases separated the two germline ends. This CDR3 has 14 amino acids. In germline, CDR1 is SGHAT, CDR2 FQNNGV. CDR3 residues: CASSLSGTYYGYTF. The CDR3 DNA reads as TGTGCCAGCAGCTTAAGCGGAACCTACTATGGCTACACCTTC. The entire variable domain, with the rest obtained from reference TRBV11-2 and TRBJ1-2, is as follows: EAGVAQSPRYKIIEKRQSVAFWCNPISGHATLYWYQQILGQGPKLLIQFQNNGVVDDSQLPKDRFSAERLKGVDSTLKIQPAKLEDSAVYLCASSLSGTYYGYTFGSGTRLTVV.

This chain joins TRBV2 and TRBJ2-5, with 8 bases that match TRBD1. Trimming removed 0 bases from V and 5 bases from J; junction bases left unmatched: 8. From germline, CDR1 is SNHLY and CDR2 FYNNEI. The CDR3 covers 16 residues. CDR3 amino acids: CASSEALRRQGETQYF. CDR3 nucleotide sequence: TGTGCCAGCAGTGAAGCGCTTCGGAGACAGGGGGAGACCCAGTACTTC.

The rearrangement joins TRBV30 to TRBJ2-3; D perhaps matches TRBD1 (5 bases). Trimming removed 0 bases at V and 4 bases at J, with 11 bases between. Germline V CDR1 and CDR2: GTSNPN, SVGIG (reference sequence). The CDR3 consists of 14 residues. CDR3 bases: TGTGCCTGGAGTGTCCTCGCAGGGTCAGATACGCAGTATTTT. This translates into CAWSVLAGSDTQYF.

This clone was detected only a few times. The chain combines TRBV5-4 with TRBJ2-5; D is uncertain. CDR3 length equals 13 residues. In germline, CDR1 is SGHNT, CDR2 YYREEE (reference sequence). Trimming took 5 bases from V and 5 from J, leaving 13 bases between them. The CDR3 protein is CASRPTGGETQYF. As DNA, the CDR3 is TGTGCCAGCAGACCTACCGGTGGGGAGACCCAGTACTTC. Full variable domain (rest looked up from reference TRBV5-4 and TRBJ2-5): ETGVTQSPTHLIKTRGQQVTLRCSSQSGHNTVSWYQQALGQGPQFIFQYYREEENGRGNFPPRFSGLQFPNYSSELNVNALELDDSALYLCASRPTGGETQYFGPGTRLLVL.

The chain employs TRBV6-6 and TRBJ1-2, with D tentatively TRBD1 (5 bases). The CDR3 extends over 13 amino acids. Germline-derived CDR1 and CDR2 are MNHNY and SVGAGI (reference sequence). V gave up 5 bases and J gave up 5 bases, with 12 bases separating them. The CDR3 here is CASSTGHSYGYTF. CDR3 bases: TGTGCCAGCAGTACAGGTCATTCGTATGGCTACACCTTC.

Comment on this clone: Different DNA sequences within this sample yield the same CDR3. The chain employs TRBV7-9 and TRBJ1-1, with TRBD1 matching over 7 bases. Germline V gene data show CDR1 as SEHNR and CDR2 as FQNEAQ (reference sequence). V lost 2 bases to trimming and J lost 3 bases; unmatched junction nucleotides: 0. The CDR3 is 13 amino acids. CDR3 nucleotides: TGTGCCAGCAGCTTAACAGGGGACACTGAAGCTTTCTTT. This translates into CASSLTGDTEAFF.

The J gene is TRBJ1-5, the V gene TRBV7-2; 8 nucleotides align to TRBD1. The CDR3 sequence is 16 residues long. Germline V gene data show CDR1 as SGHTA and CDR2 as FQGNSA. With V trimmed by 5 bases and J by 0 bases, 6 bases remained unmatched. The CDR3: CASSPGTGRSNQPQHF. The CDR3 nucleotides read TGTGCCAGCAGCCCGGGGACAGGTCGTAGCAATCAGCCCCAGCATTTT.